The 2 T cell receptor beta chains listed next were all sequenced from one sample in a study of human T cells and chemical hapten exposure (dated by TCRdb to the early 2020s). The library was obtained by RACE. Sequencer: NextSeq 500. TCRdb's own reprocessing of the public reads used fastp at Q25 and MiXCR and kept productive beta chains. Rows merge per CDR3 protein into single entries with the most common DNA and genes. The sample table records more than 85,000 distinct CDR3 sequences; more than 9.5% of these occur just once. Together, the top ten hold roughly 2.3% of the sample. The sample's time point, from its label and the paper: patch test 2, 6 weeks after DPC sensitization. The treatment or condition tag for this specimen amounts to: therapeutic diphenylcyclopropenone sensitization with weekly scalp DPC. The sample was whole blood, taken in connection with sensitization to the hapten diphenylcyclopropenone (DPC). The receptors originated from a man in his forties with alopecia areata. Some clones in this sample may be carry-over from other donors' samples.

This chain connects TRBV7-8 to TRBJ2-2, with D perhaps TRBD1 or TRBD2 (6 bases each). The CDR3 totals 16 residues. The V and J ends lost 1 base and 1 base respectively, with 10 bases between them. Germline lookup yields CDR1 SGHVS and CDR2 FQNEAQ. This chain's CDR3 is CASSLVAGQNTGELFF. The DNA for the CDR3 is TGTGCCAGCAGCTTAGTGGCGGGACAGAACACCGGGGAGCTGTTTTTT.

The chain carries TRBV5-5 and TRBJ2-3, with 14 positions matching TRBD2. V gave up 0 bases and J gave up 10 bases; unmatched junction bases: 13. Germline V CDR1 and CDR2: SGHKS, YYEKEE (reference sequence). The CDR3 loop spans 18 amino acids. The CDR3 DNA reads TGTGCCAGCAGCTTGGCCTTAGAGACTAGCGGGAGGGCCTATGCGCAGTATTTT. Its translation is CASSLALETSGRAYAQYF.